The following is a TCR beta chain sequence with its context. This record comes from a study of OX40 agonist ivuxolimab in advanced cancers. Overall study context: Ivuxolimab, an agonist antibody against OX40 (CD134), was given to patients.

Germline-derived CDR1 and CDR2 are MGHDK and SYGVNS. The CDR3 loop spans 16 amino acids. V lost 5 bases to trimming and J lost 4 bases; unmatched junction nucleotides: 7. Sequencing used immunoSEQ multiplex PCR; TCRdb keeps in-frame clones, though not all of them. Among under 20,000 clones listed, 65% to 75% were seen once. The rearrangement links TRBV25-1 to TRBJ1-4; 10 nucleotides agree with TRBD1. The receptor was isolated from an adult with an advanced solid tumor such as melanoma, head and neck, liver or kidney cancer. The sequencing here drew on CD4+ or CD8+ T cells sorted from blood, taken in a trial of the OX40 agonist ivuxolimab. CDR3: CASSPGTGALNEKLFF. The CDR3 nucleotides read TGTGCCAGCAGTCCCGGGACAGGGGCCCTTAATGAAAAACTGTTTTTT.